The next 32 T cell receptor beta chains were all read from a single sample in a study of T cell responses to AZD1222 COVID-19 vaccine. Generated by immunoSEQ multiplex PCR, the TCRdb table keeps only in-frame clones and is missing some. Among 110,000 or so clones listed, about 90% were seen once. Sequences were derived from peripheral blood, sampled on day 0 of AZD1222 vaccination. These receptors originate from an adult in good health.

The chain employs TRBV14 and TRBJ2-3, with D perhaps matching TRBD1 (5 bases). V shed 0 bases and J shed 7 bases, with 8 bases lying between them. This CDR3 is built from 13 residues. Germline V gene data show CDR1 as SGHDN and CDR2 as FVKESK. CDR3 nucleotide sequence: TGTGCCAGCAGCCAAGACAGGGCGCATACGCAGTATTTT. Protein: CASSQDRAHTQYF.

This rearrangement joins TRBV7-2 to TRBJ2-3; D unresolved. CDR3 length equals 13 residues. Trimming left V 4 bases short and J 10 bases short, with 15 bases between. In germline, CDR1 is SGHTA, CDR2 FQGNSA. Written as DNA, the CDR3 is TGTGCCAGCAGCTCGTACCTGACCGAGGCGCAGTATTTT. It is translated as CASSSYLTEAQYF.

The gene calls are TRBV5-4 and TRBJ2-1; D is undetermined. Trimming left V 0 bases short and J 3 bases short, with 7 bases between. This CDR3 is built from 14 residues. Looked up from germline, CDR1 is SGHNT and CDR2 is YYREEE (reference sequence). The CDR3: CASSLAALYNEQFF. DNA for the CDR3: TGTGCCAGCAGCTTGGCCGCGCTCTACAATGAGCAGTTCTTC.

The chain carries TRBV19 and TRBJ2-2; D is perhaps TRBD2 (6 bases). Trimming left V 5 bases short and J 6 bases short, with 13 bases between. The CDR3 runs to 14 residues. Per germline, CDR1 LNHDA and CDR2 SQIVND (reference sequence). CDR3 nucleotides: TGTGCCAGTAGTTCGGGAGTTGGCGCCGGGGAGCTGTTTTTT. Translated, it gives CASSSGVGAGELFF.

This sequence joins TRBV24-1 and TRBJ2-7; D not certain. The germline V gene encodes CDR1 KGHDR and CDR2 SFDVKD. V lost 5 bases, J lost 3 bases, and 19 bases lay in between. The CDR3 has 16 amino acids. DNA of the CDR3: TGTGCCACCAGTGGTTCTTTGAGGCAGATAATCTACGAGCAGTACTTC. It is translated as CATSGSLRQIIYEQYF.

The chain carries TRBV6-1 and TRBJ2-7; D unclear. Trimming took 2 bases from V and 2 from J, leaving 10 bases between them. Germline CDR1 reads MNHNS; CDR2 reads SASEGT. The CDR3 extends over 14 amino acids. CDR3 bases: TGTGCCAGCAGTGAACAGACTGATACCTACGAGCAGTACTTC. It translates to CASSEQTDTYEQYF.

The chain recombines TRBV30 with TRBJ2-1; D unclear. The germline V gene encodes CDR1 GTSNPN and CDR2 SVGIG (reference sequence). The CDR3 has 16 amino acids. V was shortened by 0 bases and J by 7 bases, with 19 bases between the two germline ends. CDR3 sequence: CAWSVRLRPIVNEQFF. The CDR3 region has the DNA TGTGCCTGGAGTGTACGCCTCCGGCCGATCGTGAATGAGCAGTTCTTC. Filled out from reference TRBV30 and TRBJ2-1, the complete variable domain reads SQTIHQWPATLVQPVGSPLSLECTVEGTSNPNLYWYRQAAGRGLQLLFYSVGIGQISSEVPQNLSASRPQDRQFILSSKKLLLSDSGFYLCAWSVRLRPIVNEQFFGPGTRLTVL.

The chain couples TRBV9 to TRBJ2-3; 7 bases are shared with TRBD1. CDR1 is SGDLS and CDR2 is YYNGEE in the germline V gene. V shed 0 bases, J shed 0 bases, and the junction held 4 bases outside the gene matches. The CDR3 covers 16 residues. In DNA form, the CDR3 reads TGTGCCAGCAGCGTAGCTACAGGGGCAAGCACAGATACGCAGTATTTT. This gives the protein CASSVATGASTDTQYF.

A note on this clone: This CDR3 is also generated by other DNA sequences in the sample. The genes are TRBV29-1 and TRBJ1-1, with D uncertain. CDR1 and CDR2 (germline): SQVTM, ANQGSEA. The CDR3 sequence is 12 residues long. Between the trimmed V and J ends, which lost 3 bases and 1 base, there was a span of 6 bases. The CDR3, as DNA: TGCAGCGTTGACGTACAGAACACTGAAGCTTTCTTT. This encodes CSVDVQNTEAFF.

J is TRBJ1-1 and V is TRBV10-3; the D is unclear. CDR3 length equals 13 residues. V lost 6 bases to trimming and J lost 3 bases, with 11 bases between them. The germline gives CDR1 ENHRY, CDR2 SYGVKD. The CDR3 nucleotides read TGTGCCATCAGCTACTCGTCGGACACTGAAGCTTTCTTT. It is translated as CAISYSSDTEAFF.

This clone was detected a few times. The chain carries TRBV13 and TRBJ2-7; D is ambiguous. V was cut by 3 bases and J by 0 bases, with 6 bases left in between. The CDR3 is 13 residues long. CDR1 and CDR2 (germline): PRHDT, FYEKMQ (reference sequence). CDR3 protein: CASSFLSSYEQYF. The CDR3 bases are TGTGCCAGCAGCTTCCTCAGCTCCTACGAGCAGTACTTC. The full variable domain, in which reference TRBV13 and TRBJ2-7 provide the parts outside the CDR3, is AAGVIQSPRHLIKEKRETATLKCYPIPRHDTVYWYQQGPGQDPQFLISFYEKMQSDKGSIPDRFSAQQFSDYHSELNMSSLELGDSALYFCASSFLSSYEQYFGPGTRLTVT.

The V gene is TRBV15, the J gene TRBJ2-7, with D hard to call. V lost 3 bases and J 4 bases, leaving 10 bases between the germline ends. The V gene's germline CDR1 is LNHNV and CDR2 YYDKDF (reference sequence). The CDR3 sequence is 13 residues long. CDR3 region: CATSSGRQYEQYF. The CDR3 nucleotides are TGTGCCACCAGCAGCGGACGGCAGTACGAGCAGTACTTC. The full variable domain, its missing parts supplied by reference TRBV15 and TRBJ2-7, is DAMVIQNPRYQVTQFGKPVTLSCSQTLNHNVMYWYQQKSSQAPKLLFHYYDKDFNNEADTPDNFQSRRPNTSFCFLDIRSPGLGDTAMYLCATSSGRQYEQYFGPGTRLTVT.

The chain has TRBV5-8 and TRBJ1-2; D is unresolved. Trimming stripped 0 bases from V and 5 bases from J, with 8 bases between. The CDR3 loop spans 13 amino acids. The V gene's germline CDR1 is SGHTS and CDR2 YDEGEE. The CDR3 sequence is CASSLGGRYGYTF. CDR3 coding DNA: TGTGCCAGCAGCTTGGGCGGGAGATATGGCTACACCTTC.

V gene TRBV28 combines with J gene TRBJ1-2, with TRBD1 as a possible D gene (5 bases). Trimming left V 7 bases short and J 4 bases short, with 16 bases between. Germline values: CDR1 MDHEN, CDR2 SYDVKM. This CDR3 spans 14 amino acids. CDR3 loop: CASISGGNSYGYTF. Here the CDR3 DNA reads TGTGCCAGCATCTCCGGGGGGAATAGCTATGGCTACACCTTC.

The genes are TRBV7-6 and TRBJ2-1, with TRBD1 matching 9 bases. Trimming cost V 5 bases and J 0 bases; bases outside gene matches: 2. This CDR3 comprises 15 residues. Germline V gene data show CDR1 as SGHVS and CDR2 as FNYEAQ. CDR3 sequence: CASSPGQGSYNEQFF. Here the CDR3 DNA reads TGTGCCAGCAGCCCGGGACAGGGCTCCTACAATGAGCAGTTCTTC.

This chain joins TRBV12-5 and TRBJ2-7; 8 positions match TRBD2. Germline lookup yields CDR1 LGHNT and CDR2 FRNRAP. The CDR3 sequence is 12 residues long. V shed 7 bases and J 5 bases; nucleotides not matched to a gene: 4. The CDR3 sequence: CASVSGGDEQYF. The CDR3 nucleotides read TGTGCTAGTGTCTCGGGGGGGGACGAGCAGTACTTC. The variable domain in full, with the rest retrieved from reference TRBV12-5 and TRBJ2-7, is DARVTQTPRHKVTEMGQEVTMRCQPILGHNTVFWYRQTMMQGLELLAYFRNRAPLDDSGMPKDRFSAEMPDATLATLKIQPSEPRDSAVYFCASVSGGDEQYFGPGTRLTVT.

The chain employs TRBV19 and TRBJ2-3, with a weak D call TRBD2 (6 bases). V dropped 7 bases and J dropped 4 bases, with 15 bases sitting between them. CDR1 LNHDA and CDR2 SQIVND come from the germline V gene (reference sequence). The CDR3 extends over 14 amino acids. The chain's CDR3 is CASTLPGRSDTQYF. In nucleotides, the CDR3 is TGTGCCAGTACCCTTCCCGGGAGATCAGATACGCAGTATTTT.

The rearrangement joins TRBV6-5 to TRBJ1-1; 7 nucleotides line up with TRBD1. The germline CDR1 and CDR2 sequences are MNHEY and SVGAGI. J lost 6 bases, V lost 6 bases, and 10 bases had no gene match. The CDR3 totals 14 residues. The CDR3 loop reads CASSLQGPGAEAFF. The CDR3, as DNA: TGTGCCAGCAGCTTACAGGGGCCTGGGGCTGAAGCTTTCTTT.

V is TRBV29-1 and J is TRBJ1-2; TRBD1 agrees at 9 bases. V shed 4 bases, J shed 6 bases, and the junction held 12 bases outside the gene matches. The germline gives CDR1 SQVTM, CDR2 ANQGSEA. This CDR3 region has 15 residues. The chain's CDR3 is CSVAFDRGMANGYTF. The CDR3 DNA reads TGCAGCGTTGCCTTCGACAGGGGGATGGCAAATGGCTACACCTTC.

The genes are TRBV6-5 and TRBJ1-5; D is unresolved. CDR3 length: 14 residues. V lost 9 bases to trimming and J lost 0 bases, with 12 bases between them. Germline V gives CDR1 MNHEY, CDR2 SVGAGI. CDR3 sequence reads: CASIYSDSNQPQHF. The CDR3 DNA reads TGTGCCAGTATCTACTCCGATAGCAATCAGCCCCAGCATTTT.

This clone was found once. This chain links TRBV4-2 with TRBJ1-2; D gene ambiguous. Per germline, CDR1 LGHNA and CDR2 YNFKEQ. The germline V and J ends were trimmed by 0 bases and 8 bases, with 7 bases remaining between them. CDR3 length: 12 amino acids. The CDR3 loop is CASSQEPTGYTF. The CDR3 region has the DNA TGTGCCAGCAGCCAAGAGCCGACAGGCTACACCTTC.

This CDR3 is CASSQTQGAGGYTF. CDR3 coding DNA: TGTGCCAGCAGCCAGACACAGGGGGCGGGGGGCTACACCTTC. This chain uses TRBV4-2 with TRBJ1-2; 9 nucleotides line up with TRBD1. V dropped 3 bases and J dropped 8; count of bases not matched to a gene: 7. This CDR3 contains 14 residues. Germline assignment: CDR1 LGHNA and CDR2 YNFKEQ.

This clone was detected a few times. This chain joins TRBV27 and TRBJ1-5; possible D gene TRBD1, 5 bases. The CDR3 is 13 amino acids. CDR1 MNHEY and CDR2 SMNVEV come from the germline V gene (reference sequence). V was cut by 6 bases and J by 5 bases, with 11 bases left in between. The CDR3 reads CASRSGWDQPQHF. As DNA, the CDR3 is TGTGCCAGCAGATCAGGGTGGGATCAGCCCCAGCATTTT.

The gene calls are TRBV19 and TRBJ2-7, with D uncertain. CDR3 size: 13 residues. CDR1 LNHDA and CDR2 SQIVND come from the germline V gene (reference sequence). V lost 7 bases and J 0 bases, leaving 10 bases between the germline ends. The CDR3 here is CASNARSSYEQYF. The CDR3 coding sequence is TGTGCCAGTAACGCAAGGAGCTCCTACGAGCAGTACTTC.

This clone has only a few counts. The chain is built from TRBV29-1 and TRBJ2-7; D possibly matches TRBD1 or TRBD2 (6 bases each). CDR3 size: 15 residues. The germline V gene has CDR1 SQVTM and CDR2 ANQGSEA. The V and J ends lost 0 bases and 0 bases respectively, with 12 bases between them. The CDR3 region has the DNA TGCAGCGTTGAAGACAGGGGACTTACCTCCTACGAGCAGTACTTC. Its protein product is CSVEDRGLTSYEQYF.

This clone has just one count. The chain links TRBV2 to TRBJ1-1, with TRBD1 matching 10 bases. Germline V CDR1 and CDR2: SNHLY, FYNNEI. The V and J ends lost 5 bases and 0 bases, in that order; junction bases with no gene match: 9. CDR3 size: 17 residues. The CDR3 nucleotides are TGTGCCAGCAGTCGAAGCTGGACAGGGGGAGTGAACACTGAAGCTTTCTTT. Translating gives CASSRSWTGGVNTEAFF. The variable domain in full, completed from reference TRBV2 and TRBJ1-1, reads EPEVTQTPSHQVTQMGQEVILRCVPISNHLYFYWYRQILGQKVEFLVSFYNNEISEKSEIFDDQFSVERPDGSNFTLKIRSTKLEDSAMYFCASSRSWTGGVNTEAFFGQGTRLTVV.

V usage is TRBV4-2 and J usage is TRBJ2-5; no clear D gene. Germline lookup yields CDR1 LGHNA and CDR2 YNFKEQ. Deletions cut 0 bases from V and 10 bases from J, with 9 bases between. This CDR3 region has 12 residues. The CDR3 here is CASSQDRVIQYF. DNA of the CDR3: TGTGCCAGCAGCCAAGATCGAGTGATCCAGTACTTC.

This sequence joins TRBV9 and TRBJ1-5; D uncertain. Trimming took off 0 bases at V and 4 bases at J, with 8 bases between the two ends. From germline, CDR1 is SGDLS and CDR2 YYNGEE. The length of the CDR3 is 14 residues. The CDR3 loop reads CASSVGWANQPQHF. The DNA of the CDR3 is TGTGCCAGCAGCGTAGGCTGGGCTAATCAGCCCCAGCATTTT.

The chain joins TRBV6-6 to TRBJ1-1; TRBD1 matches at 12 bases. The V gene end was trimmed by 2 bases and the J gene end by 6 bases; junction bases not matched to a gene: 1. This CDR3 contains 14 residues. Per the germline V gene, CDR1 is MNHNY and CDR2 is SVGAGI (reference sequence). The CDR3, as DNA: TGTGCCAGCAGTTACGGGACAGGGGGCTCTGAAGCTTTCTTT. As protein: CASSYGTGGSEAFF.

The V call is TRBV5-1, the J call TRBJ1-2; D might be TRBD1 (5 bases). Per germline, CDR1 SGHRS and CDR2 YFSETQ. The ends were cut back, 5 bases at V and 2 bases at J, with 7 bases in the middle. This CDR3 spans 12 amino acids. Here the CDR3 DNA reads TGCGCCAGCAGGGAGGGGAACTATGGCTACACCTTC. This gives the protein CASREGNYGYTF.

J is TRBJ1-4 and V is TRBV2; D remains ambiguous. The CDR3 spans 14 residues. The germline V and J ends were trimmed by 8 bases and 0 bases, with 10 bases remaining between them. Germline V gene data show CDR1 as SNHLY and CDR2 as FYNNEI. The CDR3 is CASWVQATNEKLFF. The CDR3 region has the DNA TGTGCCAGCTGGGTTCAGGCAACTAATGAAAAACTGTTTTTT.

In DNA form, the CDR3 reads TGTGCCAGCTCCCGGGACTATGGCTACACCTTC. Amino acid sequence: CASSRDYGYTF. The rearrangement joins TRBV6-5 to TRBJ1-2; D remains ambiguous. The CDR3 runs to 11 residues. Germline loops: CDR1 MNHEY, CDR2 SVGAGI. The V gene lost 8 bases and the J gene lost 3 bases, with 7 bases spanning the gap.